This TCR beta chain was captured in a study of cytomegalovirus exposure and HLA in healthy donors (dated by TCRdb to the late 2010s). As for the study more broadly: According to an earlier analysis of several hundred of the donors, 150 million to 200 million T cells yielded approximately 120 million unique TCR beta sequences and about 300 Gb of sequence data. About 330 gigabases of sequencing data and around 88 million unique TCR sequences made up an early release that covered several hundred HLA-typed donors. Of the 350 to 450 genotyped donors, 81% fell in the genetic ancestry cluster associated with self-reported Caucasian donors. The aim of the study was to test whether cataloging public T cell receptors could identify signatures of past pathogen exposure. The T cell repertoires of 666 subjects were profiled by immunosequencing and related to cytomegalovirus serostatus. In addition to the first cohort of about 650 subjects, a separate validation cohort of 120 different subjects was used. To predict cytomegalovirus infection status, the study combined high-throughput TCR immunosequencing, statistical association of individual TCRs with disease status, and machine learning. A later analysis re-examined previously published TCR beta repertoires from 610 or so donors and added high-resolution HLA genotyping to investigate patterns of TCR occurrence. Rather than drawing on any new phenotypic data, the later analysis identified candidate immune exposures from TCR beta sequences and the way those sequences occurred across donors. To decide whether each TCR beta V gene segment behaved as functional or pseudogenic, an earlier analysis of approximately 590 of the donors relied on high-throughput TCR beta sequencing. Donor age, sex, ethnicity and CMV serostatus were collected together with the repertoire data. A later genetic analysis used genome-wide SNP genotypes for about 60% of the 666 donors, treating that subset as a discovery cohort. All discovery cohort repertoires had been generated on a single sequencing platform. Class I and class II HLA loci were covered by the typing at four-digit resolution. The number of donors typed differed by locus, with roughly 620-640 for A, B, C, DRB1 and DQB1, roughly 520 for DQA1, 600 to 610 for DPA1, and some 470 for DPB1. Roughly five DR-DQ haplotypes were handled as single units for association and clustering because linkage in the cohort was strong. Across around 400 genotyped donors of the cohort, an average of about 240,000 unique TCR beta nucleotide sequences per donor were sequenced, and roughly 20% of those sequences were non-productive.

The CDR3 spans 17 residues, from the cysteine through the phenylalanine. CDR3 DNA is the only sequence kept; it has 51 bases, read in frame from the first base. Ends trimmed: V by 1 base, J by 3 bases; bases unmatched to a gene: 5. CDR1 and CDR2 (SGHDT, YYEEEE) derive from the germline V gene. Receptor amplification or capture employed the immunoSEQ multiplex PCR assay. A mixture of 60 forward primers for TCR Vbeta segments and 13 reverse primers for TCR Jbeta segments was used in the multiplex PCR. Amplification of the CDR3 region of rearranged TCR beta genes was performed with a multiplex PCR assay on genomic DNA. Amplified TCR beta libraries were sequenced as 87-base-pair reads on the Illumina HiSeq System. Concerning the study's data processing: Across the 640 or so repertoires, a later analysis counted 78 million or so unique TCR beta chains, 9.5 million to 12 million of which were shared by at least two donors. A nearest-neighbor algorithm error-corrected the raw reads and collapsed the reads into unique sequences, merging closely related sequences to remove PCR and sequencing errors. Alignment of CDR3 sequences to IMGT reference sequences was used to assign V, D and J gene segments. For a sequence to be retained, at least a six-nucleotide match to both a V gene segment and a J gene segment was required. A rearrangement was called productive if the CDR3 had no stop codons and remained in frame with V and J, and every other rearrangement was called non-productive. Following IMGT convention, CDR3 was defined as the stretch from the second conserved V-encoded cysteine to the conserved J-encoded phenylalanine. The earlier analysis of fewer than 750 of the donors excluded sequences that lacked an unambiguous match to a single V gene segment. An earlier analysis of approximately 590 of the donors called V segments functional above 56.7% productive rearrangements and segregating when the between-donor standard deviation exceeded 5%. A statistical classification framework was built to diagnose cytomegalovirus status from the catalog of TCR beta chain sequences. V and J gene assignment, in a later analysis, came from comparing TCR nucleotide sequences with IMGT/GENE-DB human TR gene sequences. In a later analysis, CDR3 sequences and most-parsimonious VDJ recombination scenarios were assigned using the TCRdist pipeline. In a later analysis, each TCR beta chain was defined by its CDR3 amino acid sequence together with its V-gene family, and reads without a unique V-gene family were excluded. In a later analysis, 450 to 600 highly shared, low-generation-probability nucleotide sequences were removed to address suspected cross-contamination and a sequencing artifact. For each public chain, a later analysis derived a clonal expansion index from normalized ranks of inferred template counts within each repertoire. Generation probabilities in a later analysis came from a VDJ recombination model fitted to out-of-frame rearrangements, and those results were checked against IGoR. In a later analysis, TCR-TCR, TCR-HLA and TCR-CMV co-occurrence was scored with hypergeometric tests, and a repertoire-size bias correction was applied to TCR pairs. In a later analysis, false discovery rates were estimated by permuting HLA or CMV assignments 20 times. In a later analysis, co-occurring TCRs were grouped with DBSCAN, and TCRdist sequence similarity was added when clustering was performed within HLA-allele-positive subsets. Repertoires with fewer than 30,000 or more than 120,000 public chains were left out of co-occurrence clustering, as were about 5 repertoires with anomalous nucleotide sharing. TCRdb mirrors the immuneACCESS table, restricted to in-frame sequences. Some clones are absent from its copies; in checked studies, under half trace to an unresolved V gene, and the reason for the others is unknown. V and J calls and clone size are those listed in that table; D and trimming were worked out from the DNA. For this sample there are 64,000 or so clones; 65% to 70% appear just once. The ten largest account for around 7.6% of the sample.

The cohort comprised more than 550 healthy bone marrow donors. At the time of sampling, all cohort members were nominally healthy, though unrecorded immune exposures were likely present. The donor tested CMV seropositive and was one of the 289 seropositive cohort members. Each donor provided a peripheral blood sample, and peripheral blood mononuclear cells were used for TCR beta sequencing. Genomic DNA extraction from the blood cell samples was performed with the Qiagen DNeasy Blood Extraction Kit. The paper's findings and limits, for the study overall: Presence/absence analyses assumed roughly uniform sequencing depth across donors, an assumption that may not hold. HLA typing was unavailable for some donors at each locus, so association tests used only the typed subset. The sequencing pipeline was judged likely to have produced a cluster of highly shared sequence variants as a technical artifact. Correlated functional status among segregating V segments might reflect linkage disequilibrium, but an unknown experimental factor could not be ruled out. In a later analysis, the rate of TCR association differed among HLA loci, with DRB1 alleles having the most associated TCRs and HLA-C alleles having the fewest. Three of the identified cytomegalovirus-associated TCR beta chains were confirmed in vitro to be specific for cytomegalovirus antigens. In a later analysis, HLA-associated TCR beta chains showed more clonal expansion and lower generation probabilities than non-associated chains that were equally common. A further reported finding was that TCR beta sequences accurately predicted the HLA-A and HLA-B alleles for most subjects in the first cohort. Immune exposure information for the cohort was limited to CMV serostatus. A later analysis associated approximately 17,000 TCR beta sequences with specific HLA alleles at a false discovery rate of 0.05. In the study, roughly 160 TCR beta chains were listed as associated with cytomegalovirus. The earlier analysis of a few hundred of the donors excluded around 17 rarely observed V segments, including chromosome 9 orphons, because counts were too low. According to the authors, the approach could potentially be generalized to other disease states and immunological phenotypes. According to a later analysis, most CMV-associated TCR beta chains appeared to be HLA-restricted, and the HLA associations seemed to be driven largely by CMV exposure. This cohort had only TCR beta chains sequenced, and the lack of alpha or paired-chain data limited which features could be detected. In a later genetic analysis, fewer N-insertions in productive TCRs were reported among donors in an Asian-associated ancestry cluster than the approximately 630-donor mean. Some IMGT-functional V segments, including TRBV6-2 and TRBV6-3, could not be told apart with the 87-base-pair reads, so those segments were excluded. In a later analysis, several top co-occurrence clusters were reported to appear linked to parvovirus B19, influenza, CMV and Epstein-Barr virus. Strong co-occurrence of HLA alleles, especially DR and DQ, made assigning TCR associations to individual alleles difficult. In a later genetic analysis, a missense DCLRE1C variant was associated with V-gene and J-gene trimming of TCR beta chains, and the association was replicated in an independent cohort. While some public TCRs were present in many individuals, most TCR sequences turned up only very rarely across donors. Broadly in line with IMGT annotations, most TCR beta V segments showed up in productive rearrangements about 87% or about 30% of the time in an earlier analysis of under 700 of the donors. The classifier was reported to diagnose cytomegalovirus status with high specificity and sensitivity in both the original cohort and the validation cohort.

A remark on this clone: The antigen it binds to is not known. Base-call qualities are not available, and no considerably larger clone is one nucleotide away.

Sequencing was carried out using PBMCs. The chain couples TRBV5-6 to TRBJ2-6; TRBD1 fits 9 bases in the junction. The TCR comes from a middle-aged man in good health and CMV-seropositive. In nucleotide form, the sequence is TGTGCCAGCAGCTTGCGGACAGGGGAGGTTGGGGCCAACGTCCTGACTTTC. This gives the protein CASSLRTGEVGANVLTF.